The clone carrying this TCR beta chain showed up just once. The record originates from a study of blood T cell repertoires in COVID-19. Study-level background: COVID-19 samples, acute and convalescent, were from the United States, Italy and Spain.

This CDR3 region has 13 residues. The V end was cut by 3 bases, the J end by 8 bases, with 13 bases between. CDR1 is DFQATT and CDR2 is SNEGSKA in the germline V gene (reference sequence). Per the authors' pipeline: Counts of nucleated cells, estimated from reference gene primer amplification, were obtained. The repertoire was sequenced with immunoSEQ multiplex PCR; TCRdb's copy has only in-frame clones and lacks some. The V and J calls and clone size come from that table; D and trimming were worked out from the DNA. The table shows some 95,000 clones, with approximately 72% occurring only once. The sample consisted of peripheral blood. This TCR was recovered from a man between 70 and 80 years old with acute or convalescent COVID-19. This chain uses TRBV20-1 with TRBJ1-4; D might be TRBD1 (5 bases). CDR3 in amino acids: CSASVGTREKLFF. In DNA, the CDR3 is TGCAGTGCTAGTGTCGGGACTAGGGAAAAACTGTTTTTT.